The rows below give T cell receptor beta chains drawn from one sample of a study of blood T cell repertoires in COVID-19. Repertoires were generated with immunoSEQ multiplex PCR, while TCRdb's copy carries only in-frame clones and drops some. The table lists roughly 700,000 clones, about 87% of them singletons, with approximately 0.25% in the top ten. The sample was peripheral blood. Source of these receptors: a woman younger than 30 with acute or convalescent COVID-19. Each CDR3 is given with its conserved first and last residue. The D gene is left open where the match is weak. The listing skips clone size in some rows; elsewhere it reads once, few, many or a size class.

J gene: TRBJ1-2; clone size: NA; D gene: TRBD1; V gene: TRBV19; CDR3 protein: CAAGQFYGYTF; CDR3 DNA: TGTGCCGCGGGACAGTTTTATGGCTACACCTTC
J gene: TRBJ2-1; clone size: NA; D gene: NA; V gene: TRBV5-1; CDR3 protein: CASSLAAGYNEQFF; CDR3 DNA: TGCGCCAGCAGCTTGGCCGCGGGCTACAATGAGCAGTTCTTC
J gene: TRBJ1-2; clone size: NA; D gene: TRBD1; V gene: TRBV29-1; CDR3 protein: CSVYRGIYGYTF; CDR3 DNA: TGCAGCGTCTACAGGGGGATCTATGGCTACACCTTC
J gene: TRBJ1-2; clone size: NA; D gene: TRBD1; V gene: TRBV5-1; CDR3 protein: CASSSLGQGRDYGYTF; CDR3 DNA: TGCGCCAGCAGCTCCCTGGGACAGGGAAGGGACTATGGCTACACCTTC
J gene: TRBJ1-1; clone size: NA; D gene: NA; V gene: TRBV7-2; CDR3 protein: CASQYRVNTEAFF; CDR3 DNA: TGTGCCAGCCAGTACAGGGTGAACACTGAAGCTTTCTTT
J gene: TRBJ2-2; clone size: NA; D gene: TRBD1; V gene: TRBV14; CDR3 protein: CASSRSGQGVAGELFF; CDR3 DNA: TGTGCCAGCAGCCGTAGTGGGCAGGGGGTCGCCGGGGAGCTGTTTTTT
J gene: TRBJ1-1; clone size: NA; D gene: NA; V gene: TRBV19; CDR3 protein: CASSILNTEAFF; CDR3 DNA: TGTGCCAGTAGTATTCTAAACACTGAAGCTTTCTTT
J gene: TRBJ2-2; clone size: NA; D gene: TRBD1; V gene: TRBV6-2/TRBV6-3; CDR3 protein: CASSTTDRGVAGELFF; CDR3 DNA: TGTGCCAGCAGTACGACGGACAGGGGAGTGGCCGGGGAGCTGTTTTTT
J gene: TRBJ1-1; clone size: NA; D gene: NA; V gene: TRBV29-1; CDR3 protein: CSVDNRGTEAFF; CDR3 DNA: TGCAGCGTTGACAACCGCGGGACTGAAGCTTTCTTT
J gene: TRBJ1-1; clone size: NA; D gene: TRBD1; V gene: TRBV11-2; CDR3 protein: CASSYEGTGKGYTEAFF; CDR3 DNA: TGTGCCAGCAGCTACGAAGGGACAGGGAAGGGGTACACTGAAGCTTTCTTT
J gene: TRBJ1-3; clone size: once; D gene: TRBD1; V gene: TRBV7-9; CDR3 protein: CASSYRTGSSGNTIYF; CDR3 DNA: TGTGCCAGCAGCTACAGGACAGGCAGCTCTGGAAACACCATATATTTT
J gene: TRBJ1-3; clone size: NA; D gene: NA; V gene: TRBV4-1; CDR3 protein: CASSQPRELRNTIYF; CDR3 DNA: TGCGCCAGCAGCCAACCGAGGGAGTTGAGAAACACCATATATTTT
J gene: TRBJ2-2; clone size: NA; D gene: TRBD2; V gene: TRBV5-4; CDR3 protein: CASSTVSGGNTGELFF; CDR3 DNA: TGTGCCAGCAGCACCGTGAGCGGGGGGAACACCGGGGAGCTGTTTTTT
J gene: TRBJ1-3; clone size: NA; D gene: NA; V gene: TRBV4-3; CDR3 protein: CASSQDTSTSSGNTIYF; CDR3 DNA: TGCGCCAGCAGCCAAGACACGTCAACCAGCTCTGGAAACACCATATATTTT
J gene: TRBJ2-3; clone size: NA; D gene: TRBD2; V gene: TRBV5-5; CDR3 protein: CASSSIRTSGETTDTQYF; CDR3 DNA: TGTGCCAGCAGCTCGATCAGGACTAGCGGGGAGACCACAGATACGCAGTATTTT
J gene: TRBJ1-6; clone size: NA; D gene: TRBD1; V gene: TRBV27; CDR3 protein: CASSSHQPGQRYNSPLHF; CDR3 DNA: TGTGCCAGCAGTTCCCATCAACCGGGACAGAGATATAATTCACCCCTCCACTTT
J gene: TRBJ2-2; clone size: NA; D gene: NA; V gene: TRBV25-1; CDR3 protein: CASSDRQTGAPTGELFF; CDR3 DNA: TGTGCCAGCAGTGATCGTCAGACAGGTGCCCCCACCGGGGAGCTGTTTTTT
J gene: TRBJ2-7; clone size: NA; D gene: TRBD1; V gene: TRBV27; CDR3 protein: CASSLTGSGYEQYF; CDR3 DNA: TGTGCCAGCAGTTTGACAGGGAGTGGCTACGAGCAGTACTTC
J gene: TRBJ1-6; clone size: NA; D gene: TRBD1; V gene: TRBV5-6; CDR3 protein: CASSFRQGDSPLHF; CDR3 DNA: TGTGCCAGCAGCTTCCGACAGGGTGATTCACCCCTCCACTTT
J gene: TRBJ1-4; clone size: NA; D gene: NA; V gene: TRBV19; CDR3 protein: CATRIVGEDEKLFF; CDR3 DNA: TGTGCCACCCGAATCGTGGGGGAGGATGAAAAACTGTTTTTT
J gene: TRBJ1-1; clone size: NA; D gene: TRBD1; V gene: TRBV11-2; CDR3 protein: CASKPGQGNTEAFF; CDR3 DNA: TGTGCCAGCAAACCGGGACAGGGAAACACTGAAGCTTTCTTT
J gene: TRBJ1-5; clone size: NA; D gene: NA; V gene: TRBV7-2; CDR3 protein: CASSLRWSGNQPQHF; CDR3 DNA: TGTGCCAGCAGCTTAAGGTGGAGTGGGAATCAGCCCCAGCATTTT
J gene: TRBJ1-2; clone size: few; D gene: NA; V gene: TRBV20-1; CDR3 protein: CSASLNYGYTF; CDR3 DNA: TGCAGTGCTAGCTTGAACTATGGCTACACCTTC
J gene: TRBJ1-2; clone size: NA; D gene: TRBD1; V gene: TRBV19; CDR3 protein: CASRGGTGILKDYGYTF; CDR3 DNA: TGTGCCAGTAGGGGTGGGACAGGGATATTGAAGGACTATGGCTACACCTTC
J gene: TRBJ1-1; clone size: NA; D gene: NA; V gene: TRBV30; CDR3 protein: CAWRDFLDTEAFF; CDR3 DNA: TGTGCCTGGAGGGACTTTCTGGACACTGAAGCTTTCTTT
J gene: TRBJ1-1; clone size: NA; D gene: TRBD1; V gene: TRBV9; CDR3 protein: CASSVFTTGKGTEAFF; CDR3 DNA: TGTGCCAGCAGCGTTTTCACGACAGGGAAGGGCACTGAAGCTTTCTTT
J gene: TRBJ1-1; clone size: NA; D gene: TRBD1; V gene: TRBV25-1; CDR3 protein: CASSVKGGDRGLVEAFF; CDR3 DNA: TGTGCCAGCAGTGTCAAGGGCGGGGACAGGGGGCTAGTTGAAGCTTTCTTT
J gene: TRBJ1-2; clone size: NA; D gene: TRBD1; V gene: TRBV29-1; CDR3 protein: CSVGTGTNYGYTF; CDR3 DNA: TGCAGCGTTGGGACAGGAACTAACTATGGCTACACCTTC
J gene: TRBJ1-5; clone size: NA; D gene: TRBD1; V gene: TRBV7-9; CDR3 protein: CASSNGQGDQPQHF; CDR3 DNA: TGTGCCAGCAGCAACGGACAGGGCGATCAGCCCCAGCATTTT
J gene: TRBJ1-2; clone size: NA; D gene: TRBD1; V gene: TRBV5-4; CDR3 protein: CASSLGTGNYGYTF; CDR3 DNA: TGTGCCAGCAGCTTGGGGACAGGGAACTATGGCTACACCTTC
J gene: TRBJ1-6; clone size: NA; D gene: NA; V gene: TRBV5-1; CDR3 protein: CASSSGPDSWFPLHF; CDR3 DNA: TGCGCCAGCAGCTCCGGTCCGGACAGTTGGTTTCCCCTCCACTTT
J gene: TRBJ1-2; clone size: NA; D gene: NA; V gene: TRBV30; CDR3 protein: CAWKDSKSGYTF; CDR3 DNA: TGTGCCTGGAAGGACAGTAAAAGCGGCTACACCTTC
J gene: TRBJ1-2; clone size: NA; D gene: TRBD1; V gene: TRBV27; CDR3 protein: CASSPRTGPYGYTF; CDR3 DNA: TGTGCCAGCAGTCCACGGACAGGCCCCTATGGCTACACCTTC
J gene: TRBJ1-2; clone size: NA; D gene: NA; V gene: TRBV20-1; CDR3 protein: CSARQDYGYTF; CDR3 DNA: TGCAGTGCTAGGCAGGACTATGGCTACACCTTC
J gene: TRBJ2-1; clone size: NA; D gene: TRBD1; V gene: TRBV18; CDR3 protein: CASSLGQGAYNEQFF; CDR3 DNA: TGTGCCAGCTCACTGGGACAGGGGGCGTACAATGAGCAGTTCTTC
J gene: TRBJ2-1; clone size: NA; D gene: NA; V gene: TRBV5-1; CDR3 protein: CASSEIRDISYNEQFF; CDR3 DNA: TGCGCCAGCAGCGAAATCCGGGACATCTCCTACAATGAGCAGTTCTTC
J gene: TRBJ2-5; clone size: NA; D gene: TRBD1; V gene: TRBV2; CDR3 protein: CAKSGGETQYF; CDR3 DNA: TGTGCCAAGTCAGGGGGCGAGACCCAGTACTTC
J gene: TRBJ2-1; clone size: NA; D gene: TRBD2; V gene: TRBV9; CDR3 protein: CASGAPTSGIRPEQFF; CDR3 DNA: TGTGCCAGCGGGGCTCCCACTAGCGGGATAAGACCTGAGCAGTTCTTC
J gene: TRBJ1-1; clone size: NA; D gene: NA; V gene: TRBV19; CDR3 protein: CASSIKGDTEAFF; CDR3 DNA: TGTGCCAGTAGTATCAAGGGGGACACTGAAGCTTTCTTT
J gene: TRBJ1-2; clone size: NA; D gene: NA; V gene: TRBV4-1; CDR3 protein: CASSQGGEPNYGYTF; CDR3 DNA: TGCGCCAGCAGCCAAGGCGGGGAACCTAACTATGGCTACACCTTC
J gene: TRBJ2-7; clone size: once; D gene: NA; V gene: TRBV12-3/TRBV12-4; CDR3 protein: CASSSGVLSEQYF; CDR3 DNA: TGTGCCAGCAGTTCGGGGGTCTTATCCGAGCAGTACTTC
J gene: TRBJ2-3; clone size: NA; D gene: NA; V gene: TRBV5-5; CDR3 protein: CASGGLHSTDTQYF; CDR3 DNA: TGTGCCAGCGGAGGACTGCATAGCACAGATACGCAGTATTTT
J gene: TRBJ2-1; clone size: NA; D gene: TRBD2; V gene: TRBV7-2; CDR3 protein: CASSFGGSYNEQFF; CDR3 DNA: TGTGCCAGCAGCTTCGGGGGGTCCTACAATGAGCAGTTCTTC
J gene: TRBJ2-3; clone size: once; D gene: TRBD2; V gene: TRBV7-6; CDR3 protein: CASSFPERGARTDTQYF; CDR3 DNA: TGTGCCAGCAGCTTTCCGGAGCGGGGGGCCCGCACAGATACGCAGTATTTT
J gene: TRBJ2-2; clone size: NA; D gene: TRBD2; V gene: TRBV5-4; CDR3 protein: CASRPGTSANTGELFF; CDR3 DNA: TGTGCCAGCAGACCCGGGACTAGCGCGAACACCGGGGAGCTGTTTTTT
J gene: TRBJ1-2; clone size: NA; D gene: TRBD1; V gene: TRBV6-4; CDR3 protein: CASREAGGDSNYGYTF; CDR3 DNA: TGTGCCAGCAGGGAGGCAGGGGGCGACTCTAACTATGGCTACACCTTC
J gene: TRBJ2-7; clone size: NA; D gene: TRBD2; V gene: TRBV2; CDR3 protein: CASITIYGTSGDYEQYF; CDR3 DNA: TGTGCCAGCATTACCATTTATGGGACTAGCGGAGACTACGAGCAGTACTTC
J gene: TRBJ1-1; clone size: few; D gene: TRBD1; V gene: TRBV5-1; CDR3 protein: CASSLGQGGTEAFF; CDR3 DNA: TGCGCCAGCAGCTTGGGACAGGGGGGCACTGAAGCTTTCTTT
J gene: TRBJ2-7; clone size: NA; D gene: NA; V gene: TRBV9; CDR3 protein: CASSPRIVNYEQYF; CDR3 DNA: TGTGCCAGCAGCCCCCGAATAGTAAACTACGAGCAGTACTTC
J gene: TRBJ2-6; clone size: NA; D gene: NA; V gene: TRBV27; CDR3 protein: CASSLSGGRSSGANVLTF; CDR3 DNA: TGTGCCAGCAGTTTAAGTGGGGGCAGAAGCTCTGGGGCCAACGTCCTGACTTTC
J gene: TRBJ2-3; clone size: NA; D gene: NA; V gene: TRBV7-3; CDR3 protein: CASSKTSASTDTQYF; CDR3 DNA: TGTGCCAGCAGCAAGACCAGCGCGAGCACAGATACGCAGTATTTT
J gene: TRBJ1-1; clone size: NA; D gene: TRBD1; V gene: TRBV2; CDR3 protein: CASNPDRGNTEAFF; CDR3 DNA: TGTGCCAGCAATCCGGACAGGGGGAACACTGAAGCTTTCTTT
J gene: TRBJ1-2; clone size: NA; D gene: TRBD1; V gene: TRBV2; CDR3 protein: CASSGRGQGLYGYTF; CDR3 DNA: TGTGCCAGCAGTGGTAGGGGGCAGGGGCTTTATGGCTACACCTTC
J gene: TRBJ2-3; clone size: few; D gene: NA; V gene: TRBV6-4; CDR3 protein: CASSETASTDTQYF; CDR3 DNA: TGTGCCAGCAGTGAGACTGCTAGCACAGATACGCAGTATTTT